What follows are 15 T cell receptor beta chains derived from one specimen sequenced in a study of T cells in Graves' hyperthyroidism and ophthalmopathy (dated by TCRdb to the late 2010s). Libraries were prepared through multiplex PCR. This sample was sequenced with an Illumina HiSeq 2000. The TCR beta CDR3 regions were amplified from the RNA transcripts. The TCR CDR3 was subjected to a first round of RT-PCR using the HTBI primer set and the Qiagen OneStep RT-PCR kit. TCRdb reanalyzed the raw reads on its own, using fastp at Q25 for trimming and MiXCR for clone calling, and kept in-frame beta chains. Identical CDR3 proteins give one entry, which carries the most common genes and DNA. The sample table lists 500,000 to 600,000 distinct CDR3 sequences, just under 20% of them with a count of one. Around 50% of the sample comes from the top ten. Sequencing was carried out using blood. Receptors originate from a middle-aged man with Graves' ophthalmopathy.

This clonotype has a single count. CDR3 DNA: TGTGCCAGCAGTGAAGGACTTCCCGGGGAGCTGTTTTTT. Its protein is CASSEGLPGELFF. The V call is TRBV6-4, the J call TRBJ2-2, with D possibly TRBD2 on 5 matching bases. V dropped 3 bases and J dropped 6 bases, with 8 bases sitting between them. This CDR3 is 13 amino acids long. Per germline, CDR1 MRHNA and CDR2 SNTAGT.

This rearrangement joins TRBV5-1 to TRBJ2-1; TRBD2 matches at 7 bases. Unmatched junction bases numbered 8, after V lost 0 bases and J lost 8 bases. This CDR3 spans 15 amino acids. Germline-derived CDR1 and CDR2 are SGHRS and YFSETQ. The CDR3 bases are TGCGCCAGCAGCTTGGGAGGCGGGAGAGGGCATGAGCAGTTCTTC. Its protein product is CASSLGGGRGHEQFF.

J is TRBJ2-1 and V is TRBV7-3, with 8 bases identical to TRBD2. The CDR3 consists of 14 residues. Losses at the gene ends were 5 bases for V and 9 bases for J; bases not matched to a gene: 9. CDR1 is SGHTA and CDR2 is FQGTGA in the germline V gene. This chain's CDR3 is CASSRERGRGEQFF. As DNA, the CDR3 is TGTGCCAGCAGCCGGGAGCGGGGGAGGGGTGAGCAGTTCTTC.

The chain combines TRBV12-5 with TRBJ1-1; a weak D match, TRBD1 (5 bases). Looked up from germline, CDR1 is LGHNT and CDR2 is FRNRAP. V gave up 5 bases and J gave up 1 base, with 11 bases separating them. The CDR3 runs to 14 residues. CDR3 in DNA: TGTGCTAGTGGTCAGGGACGGACGAACACTGAAGCTTTCTTT. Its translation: CASGQGRTNTEAFF. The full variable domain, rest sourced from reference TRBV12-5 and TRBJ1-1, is DARVTQTPRHKVTEMGQEVTMRCQPILGHNTVFWYRQTMMQGLELLAYFRNRAPLDDSGMPKDRFSAEMPDATLATLKIQPSEPRDSAVYFCASGQGRTNTEAFFGQGTRLTVV.

The CDR3 loop is CASSRGGVGQPQHF. The CDR3 coding sequence is TGTGCCAGCAGCAGGGGCGGAGTGGGACAGCCCCAGCATTTT. The gene calls are TRBV6-1 and TRBJ1-5; a possible D gene is TRBD1 (6 bases). CDR1 MNHNS and CDR2 SASEGT come from the germline V gene. The CDR3 length is 14 residues. Trimming took off 6 bases at V and 7 bases at J, with 16 bases between the two ends.

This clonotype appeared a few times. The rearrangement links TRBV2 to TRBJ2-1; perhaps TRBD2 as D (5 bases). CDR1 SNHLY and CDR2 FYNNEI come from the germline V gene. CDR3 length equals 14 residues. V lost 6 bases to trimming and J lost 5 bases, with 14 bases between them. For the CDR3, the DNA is TGTGCCAGCAGGATAGCGCACAGTCACAATGAGCAGTTCTTC. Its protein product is CASRIAHSHNEQFF.

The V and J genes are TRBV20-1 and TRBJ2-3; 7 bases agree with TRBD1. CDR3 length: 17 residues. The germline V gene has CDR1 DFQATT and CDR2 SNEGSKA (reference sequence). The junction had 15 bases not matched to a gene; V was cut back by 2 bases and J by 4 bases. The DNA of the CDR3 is TGCAGTGCTAGACCCTATAATCAGGGGGATCGGTCAGATACGCAGTATTTT. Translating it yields CSARPYNQGDRSDTQYF.

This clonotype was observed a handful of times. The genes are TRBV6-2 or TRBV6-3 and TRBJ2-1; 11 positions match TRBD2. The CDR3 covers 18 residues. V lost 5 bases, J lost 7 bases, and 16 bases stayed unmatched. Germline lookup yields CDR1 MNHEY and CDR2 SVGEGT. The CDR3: CASSQRLAGGVLRNEQFF. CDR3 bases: TGTGCCAGCAGTCAGCGGCTAGCGGGAGGTGTTTTGAGGAATGAGCAGTTCTTC.

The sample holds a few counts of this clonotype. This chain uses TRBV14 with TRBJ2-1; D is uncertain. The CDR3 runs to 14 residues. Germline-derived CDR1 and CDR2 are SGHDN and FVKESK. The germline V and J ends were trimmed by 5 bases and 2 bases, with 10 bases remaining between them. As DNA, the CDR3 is TGTGCCAGCAGCGTCCAAGGGCCCTACAATGAGCAGTTCTTC. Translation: CASSVQGPYNEQFF. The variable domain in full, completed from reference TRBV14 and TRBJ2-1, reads EAGVTQFPSHSVIEKGQTVTLRCDPISGHDNLYWYRRVMGKEIKFLLHFVKESKQDESGMPNNRFLAERTGGTYSTLKVQPAELEDSGVYFCASSVQGPYNEQFFGPGTRLTVL.

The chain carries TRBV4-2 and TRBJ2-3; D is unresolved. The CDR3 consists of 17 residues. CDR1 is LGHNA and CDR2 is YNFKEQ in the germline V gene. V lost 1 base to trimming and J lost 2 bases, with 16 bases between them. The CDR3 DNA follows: TGTGCCAGCAGCCAAGGCTCCCGTAGCTACGACACAGATACGCAGTATTTT. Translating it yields CASSQGSRSYDTDTQYF.

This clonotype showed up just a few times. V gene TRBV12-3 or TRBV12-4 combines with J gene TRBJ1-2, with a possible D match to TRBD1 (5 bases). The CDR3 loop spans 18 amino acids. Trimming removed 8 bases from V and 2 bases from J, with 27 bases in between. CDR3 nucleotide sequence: TGTGCCAGCGGCCCCTTATCAGGCGCTCTGACAGTAAACTATGGCTACACCTTC. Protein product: CASGPLSGALTVNYGYTF.

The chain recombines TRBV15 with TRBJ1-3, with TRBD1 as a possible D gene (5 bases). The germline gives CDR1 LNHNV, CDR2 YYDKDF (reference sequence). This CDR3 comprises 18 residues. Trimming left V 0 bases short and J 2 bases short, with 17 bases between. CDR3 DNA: TGTGCCACCAGCAGAGATTCACCAGGGAGGGTCGCTGGAAACACCATATATTTT. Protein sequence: CATSRDSPGRVAGNTIYF.

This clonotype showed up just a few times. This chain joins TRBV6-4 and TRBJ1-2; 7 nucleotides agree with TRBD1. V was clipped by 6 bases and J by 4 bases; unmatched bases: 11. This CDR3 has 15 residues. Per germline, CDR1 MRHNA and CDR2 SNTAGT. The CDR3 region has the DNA TGTGCCAGCAGGAAAGGGGACAGCCTAACCTATGGCTACACCTTC. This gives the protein CASRKGDSLTYGYTF.

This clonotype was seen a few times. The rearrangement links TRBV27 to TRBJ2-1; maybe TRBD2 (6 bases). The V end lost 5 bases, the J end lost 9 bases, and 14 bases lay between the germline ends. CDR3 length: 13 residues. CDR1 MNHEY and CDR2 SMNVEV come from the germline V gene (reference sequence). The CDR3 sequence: CASSGLDGSEQFF. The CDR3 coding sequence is TGTGCCAGCAGTGGACTTGACGGGAGTGAGCAGTTCTTC.

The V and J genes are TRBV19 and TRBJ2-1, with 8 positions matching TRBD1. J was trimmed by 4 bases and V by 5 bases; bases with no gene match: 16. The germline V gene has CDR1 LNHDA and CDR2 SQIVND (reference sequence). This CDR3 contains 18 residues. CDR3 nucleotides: TGTGCCAGTAGTCCTACGGGACAGGCGGTTTCAGGGTACAATGAGCAGTTCTTC. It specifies CASSPTGQAVSGYNEQFF.